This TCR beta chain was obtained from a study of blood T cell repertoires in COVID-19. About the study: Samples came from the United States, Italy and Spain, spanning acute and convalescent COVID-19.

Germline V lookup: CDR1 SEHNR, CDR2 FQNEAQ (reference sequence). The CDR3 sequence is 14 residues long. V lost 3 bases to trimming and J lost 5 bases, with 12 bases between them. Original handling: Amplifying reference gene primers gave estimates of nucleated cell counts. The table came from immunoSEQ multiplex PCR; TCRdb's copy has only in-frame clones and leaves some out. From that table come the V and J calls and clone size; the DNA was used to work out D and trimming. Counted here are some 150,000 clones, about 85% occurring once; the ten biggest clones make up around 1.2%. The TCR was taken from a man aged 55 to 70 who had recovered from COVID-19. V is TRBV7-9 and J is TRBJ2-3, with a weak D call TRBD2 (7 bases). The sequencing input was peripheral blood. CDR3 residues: CASSFGGREDTQYF. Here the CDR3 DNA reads TGTGCCAGCAGCTTCGGGGGGCGAGAAGATACGCAGTATTTT.